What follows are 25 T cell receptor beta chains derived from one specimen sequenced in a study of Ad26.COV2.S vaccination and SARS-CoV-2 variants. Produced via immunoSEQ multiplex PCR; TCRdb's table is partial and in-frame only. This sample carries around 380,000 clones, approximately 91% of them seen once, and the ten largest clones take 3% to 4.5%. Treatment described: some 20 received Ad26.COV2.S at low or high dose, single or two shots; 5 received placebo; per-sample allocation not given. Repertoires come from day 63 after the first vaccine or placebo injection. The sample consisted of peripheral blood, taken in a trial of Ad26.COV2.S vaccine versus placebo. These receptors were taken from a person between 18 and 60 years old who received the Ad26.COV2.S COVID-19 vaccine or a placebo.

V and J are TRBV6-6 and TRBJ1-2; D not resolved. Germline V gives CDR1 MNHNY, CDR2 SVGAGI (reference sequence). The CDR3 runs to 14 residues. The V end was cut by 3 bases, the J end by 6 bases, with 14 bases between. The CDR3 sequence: CASSYRGGLDGYTF. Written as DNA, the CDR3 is TGTGCCAGCAGTTATCGGGGAGGTTTGGATGGCTACACCTTC.

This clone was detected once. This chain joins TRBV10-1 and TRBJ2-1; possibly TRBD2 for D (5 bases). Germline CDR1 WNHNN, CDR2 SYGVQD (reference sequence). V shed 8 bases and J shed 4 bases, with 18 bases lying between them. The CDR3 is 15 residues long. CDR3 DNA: TGCGCCAGCTCAGCCGCGGGTCTTGGGTACAATGAGCAGTTCTTC. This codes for CASSAAGLGYNEQFF.

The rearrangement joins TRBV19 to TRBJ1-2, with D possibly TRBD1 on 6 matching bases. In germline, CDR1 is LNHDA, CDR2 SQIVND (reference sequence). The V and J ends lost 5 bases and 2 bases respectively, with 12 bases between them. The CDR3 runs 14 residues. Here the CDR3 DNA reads TGTGCCAGTAGTGTCCGAGGGGGGAACTATGGCTACACCTTC. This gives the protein CASSVRGGNYGYTF. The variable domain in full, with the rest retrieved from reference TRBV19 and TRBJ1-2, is DGGITQSPKYLFRKEGQNVTLSCEQNLNHDAMYWYRQDPGQGLRLIYYSQIVNDFQKGDIAEGYSVSREKKESFPLTVTSAQKNPTAFYLCASSVRGGNYGYTFGSGTRLTVV.

DNA for the CDR3: TGCGCCAGCAGCCACAACTTAAACACTGAAGCTTTCTTT. Protein: CASSHNLNTEAFF. This rearrangement joins TRBV4-3 to TRBJ1-1, with D uncertain. V lost 3 bases, J lost 2 bases, and 7 bases lay in between. Germline V gene data show CDR1 as LGHNA and CDR2 as YSLEER. CDR3 length: 13 amino acids.

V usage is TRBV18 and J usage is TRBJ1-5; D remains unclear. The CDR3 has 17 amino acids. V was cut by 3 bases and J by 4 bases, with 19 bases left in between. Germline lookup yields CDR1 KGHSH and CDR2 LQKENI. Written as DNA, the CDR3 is TGTGCCAGCTCACCCCTAATCGAAGGTCTGGGGAATCAGCCCCAGCATTTT. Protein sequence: CASSPLIEGLGNQPQHF.

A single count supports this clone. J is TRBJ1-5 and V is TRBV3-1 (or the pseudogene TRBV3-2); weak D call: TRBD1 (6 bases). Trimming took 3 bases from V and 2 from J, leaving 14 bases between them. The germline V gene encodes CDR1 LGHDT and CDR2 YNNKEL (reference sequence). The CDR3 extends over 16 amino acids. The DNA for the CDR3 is TGTGCCAGCAGCCATTCAGAGGGGGAACGCAATCAGCCCCAGCATTTT. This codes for CASSHSEGERNQPQHF.

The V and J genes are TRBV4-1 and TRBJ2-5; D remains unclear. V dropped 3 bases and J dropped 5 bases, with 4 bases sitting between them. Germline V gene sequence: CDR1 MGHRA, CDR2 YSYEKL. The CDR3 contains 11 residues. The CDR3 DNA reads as TGCGCCAGCAGCCAGTCGGAGACCCAGTACTTC. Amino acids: CASSQSETQYF.

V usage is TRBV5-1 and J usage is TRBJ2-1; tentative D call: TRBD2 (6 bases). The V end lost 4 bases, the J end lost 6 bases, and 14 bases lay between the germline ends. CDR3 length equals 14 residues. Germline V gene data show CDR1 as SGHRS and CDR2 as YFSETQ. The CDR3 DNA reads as TGCGCCAGCAGCCTCCCCGGGGGAGTCAATGAGCAGTTCTTC. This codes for CASSLPGGVNEQFF.

The CDR3 DNA sequence: TGCGCCAGCAGCCCGGGACACGGAGTAGGGGCGTATTTT. It encodes CASSPGHGVGAYF. The genes are TRBV4-1 and TRBJ1-3, with D possibly TRBD1 on 6 matching bases. Germline lookup yields CDR1 MGHRA and CDR2 YSYEKL. The V and J ends lost 4 bases and 16 bases respectively, with 20 bases between them. The CDR3 runs to 13 residues.

In nucleotides, the CDR3 is TGTGCCAGCAGTTACGATGAGGCAGGGGAGGTAGCGACCGGGGAGCTGTTTTTT. Its translation: CASSYDEAGEVATGELFF. The J gene is TRBJ2-2, the V gene TRBV6-2 or TRBV6-3, with D tentatively TRBD1 or TRBD2 (6 bases each). The V gene's germline CDR1 is MNHEY and CDR2 SVGEGT. The CDR3 covers 18 residues. V was pared by 2 bases and J by 5 bases, with 21 bases between.

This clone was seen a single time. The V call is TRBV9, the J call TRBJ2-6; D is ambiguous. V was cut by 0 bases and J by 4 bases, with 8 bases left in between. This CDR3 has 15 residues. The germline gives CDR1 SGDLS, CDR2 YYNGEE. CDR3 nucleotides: TGTGCCAGCAGCGTAGTAGGGCCCGGGGCCAACGTCCTGACTTTC. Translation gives CASSVVGPGANVLTF.

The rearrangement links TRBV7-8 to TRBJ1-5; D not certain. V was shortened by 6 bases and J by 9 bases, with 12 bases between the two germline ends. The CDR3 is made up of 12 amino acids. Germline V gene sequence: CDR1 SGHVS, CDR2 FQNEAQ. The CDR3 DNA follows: TGTGCCAGCAGTCCCGACGAAACGCCCCAGCATTTT. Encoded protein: CASSPDETPQHF.

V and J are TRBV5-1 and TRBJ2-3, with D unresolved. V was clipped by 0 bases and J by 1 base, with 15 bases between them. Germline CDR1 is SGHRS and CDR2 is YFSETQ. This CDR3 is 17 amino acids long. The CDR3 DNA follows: TGCGCCAGCAGCTTGGACCGCCCCCGGCAGGGCACAGATACGCAGTATTTT. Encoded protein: CASSLDRPRQGTDTQYF.

CDR3 in DNA: TGTGCCAGCAGTTATGGGACAGGGACCTATGGCTACACCTTC. The encoded protein is CASSYGTGTYGYTF. This sequence joins TRBV6-6 and TRBJ1-2; TRBD1 aligns across 9 bases. The CDR3 consists of 14 residues. Germline V CDR1 and CDR2: MNHNY, SVGAGI (reference sequence). V was clipped by 3 bases and J by 4 bases; unmatched bases: 3.

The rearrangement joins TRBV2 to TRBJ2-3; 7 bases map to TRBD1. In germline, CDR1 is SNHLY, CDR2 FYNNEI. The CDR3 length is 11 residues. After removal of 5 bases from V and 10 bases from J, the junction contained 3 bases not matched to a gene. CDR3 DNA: TGTGCCAGCAGTCCGACAGGGCCGCAGTATTTT. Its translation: CASSPTGPQYF. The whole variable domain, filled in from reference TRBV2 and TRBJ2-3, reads EPEVTQTPSHQVTQMGQEVILRCVPISNHLYFYWYRQILGQKVEFLVSFYNNEISEKSEIFDDQFSVERPDGSNFTLKIRSTKLEDSAMYFCASSPTGPQYFGPGTRLTVL.

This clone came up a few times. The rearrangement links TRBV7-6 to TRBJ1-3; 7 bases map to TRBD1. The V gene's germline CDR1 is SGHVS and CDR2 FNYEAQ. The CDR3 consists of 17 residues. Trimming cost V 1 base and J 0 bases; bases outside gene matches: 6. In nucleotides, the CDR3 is TGTGCCAGCAGCTTAGTTTTTGGGACAGCCTCTGGAAACACCATATATTTT. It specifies CASSLVFGTASGNTIYF.

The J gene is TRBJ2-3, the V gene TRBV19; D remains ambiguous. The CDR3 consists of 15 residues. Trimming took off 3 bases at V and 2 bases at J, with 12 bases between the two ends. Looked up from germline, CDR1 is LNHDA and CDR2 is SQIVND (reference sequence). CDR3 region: CASSISFRVTDTQYF. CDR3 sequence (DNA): TGTGCCAGTAGTATTTCTTTCCGGGTCACAGATACGCAGTATTTT.

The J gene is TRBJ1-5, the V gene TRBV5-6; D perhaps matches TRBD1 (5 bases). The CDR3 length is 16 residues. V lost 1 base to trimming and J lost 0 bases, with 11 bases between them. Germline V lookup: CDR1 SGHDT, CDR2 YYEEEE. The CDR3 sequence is CASSLLGRYSNQPQHF. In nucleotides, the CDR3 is TGTGCCAGCAGCTTGCTGGGGCGGTATAGCAATCAGCCCCAGCATTTT.

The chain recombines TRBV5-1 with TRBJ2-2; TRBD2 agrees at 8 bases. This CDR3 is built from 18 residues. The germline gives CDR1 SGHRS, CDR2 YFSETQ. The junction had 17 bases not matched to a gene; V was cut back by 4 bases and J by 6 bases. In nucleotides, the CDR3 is TGCGCCAGCAGCGTAGGCTCCTCGGGGGGGCCTTATCCCGGGGAGCTGTTTTTT. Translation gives CASSVGSSGGPYPGELFF.

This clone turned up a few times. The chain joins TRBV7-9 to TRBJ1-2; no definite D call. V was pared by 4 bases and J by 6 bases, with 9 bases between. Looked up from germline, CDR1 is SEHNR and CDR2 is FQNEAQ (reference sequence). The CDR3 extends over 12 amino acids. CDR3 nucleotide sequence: TGTGCCAGCAGCTACGGGGTGGATGGCTACACCTTC. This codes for CASSYGVDGYTF.

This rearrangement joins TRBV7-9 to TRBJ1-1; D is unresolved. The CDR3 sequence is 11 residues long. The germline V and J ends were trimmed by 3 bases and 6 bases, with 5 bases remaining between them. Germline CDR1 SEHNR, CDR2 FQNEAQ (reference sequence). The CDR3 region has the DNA TGTGCCAGCAGCTTTATCTCTGAAGCTTTCTTT. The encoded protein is CASSFISEAFF. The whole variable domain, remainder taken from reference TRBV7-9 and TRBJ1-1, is DTGVSQNPRHKITKRGQNVTFRCDPISEHNRLYWYRQTLGQGPEFLTYFQNEAQLEKSRLLSDRFSAERPKGSFSTLEIQRTEQGDSAMYLCASSFISEAFFGQGTRLTVV.

This chain's CDR3 is CASSIRGGVLPEQFF. CDR3 coding DNA: TGTGCCAGTAGTATCCGCGGGGGAGTGTTACCTGAGCAGTTCTTC. The chain has TRBV19 and TRBJ2-1; 7 nucleotides line up with TRBD2. Per germline, CDR1 LNHDA and CDR2 SQIVND (reference sequence). Unmatched junction bases numbered 11, after V lost 3 bases and J lost 9 bases. The CDR3 is made up of 15 amino acids.

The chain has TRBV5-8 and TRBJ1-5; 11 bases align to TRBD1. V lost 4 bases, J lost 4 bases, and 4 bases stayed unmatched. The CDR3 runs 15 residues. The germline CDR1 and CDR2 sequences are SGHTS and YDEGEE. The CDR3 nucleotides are TGTGCCAGCAGCAACGGGACAGGGGGGAATCAGCCCCAGCATTTT. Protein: CASSNGTGGNQPQHF.

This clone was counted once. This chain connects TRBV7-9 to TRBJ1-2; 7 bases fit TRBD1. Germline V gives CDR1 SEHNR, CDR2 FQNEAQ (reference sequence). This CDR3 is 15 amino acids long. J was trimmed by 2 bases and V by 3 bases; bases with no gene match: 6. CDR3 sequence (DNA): TGTGCCAGCAGCTTCGGGACAGCCCAAAACTATGGCTACACCTTC. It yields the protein CASSFGTAQNYGYTF.

CDR3 sequence (DNA): TGCGCCAGCAGCGAGGCGGGCCGGGAGACCCAGTACTTC. The encoded protein is CASSEAGRETQYF. J is TRBJ2-5 and V is TRBV4-1; TRBD2 might be the D (5 bases). Germline V CDR1 and CDR2: MGHRA, YSYEKL. Trimming took off 5 bases at V and 5 bases at J, with 12 bases between the two ends. This CDR3 has 13 residues.